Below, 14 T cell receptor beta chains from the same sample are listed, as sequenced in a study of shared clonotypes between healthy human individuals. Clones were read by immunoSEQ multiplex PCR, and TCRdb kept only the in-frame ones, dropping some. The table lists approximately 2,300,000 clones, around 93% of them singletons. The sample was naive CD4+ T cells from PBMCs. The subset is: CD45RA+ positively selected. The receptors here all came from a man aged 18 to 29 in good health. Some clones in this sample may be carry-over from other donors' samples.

The CDR3 is CASREQGFPYNEQFF. The CDR3 nucleotides read TGTGCCAGCAGGGAACAGGGGTTCCCCTACAATGAGCAGTTCTTC. The J gene is TRBJ2-1, the V gene TRBV6-1; TRBD1 matches at 7 bases. The CDR3 totals 15 residues. The germline CDR1 and CDR2 sequences are MNHNS and SASEGT. V trimming: 6 bases; J trimming: 2 bases; junction bases outside the gene matches: 7.

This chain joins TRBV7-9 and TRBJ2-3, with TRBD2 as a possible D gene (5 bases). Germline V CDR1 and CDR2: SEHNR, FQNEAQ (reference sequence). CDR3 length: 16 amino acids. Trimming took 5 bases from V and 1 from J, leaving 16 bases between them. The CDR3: CASSPLVWRGTDTQYF. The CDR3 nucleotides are TGTGCCAGCAGCCCTTTGGTCTGGCGGGGCACAGATACGCAGTATTTT.

The CDR3 here is CASSFQGLGETQYF. The DNA of the CDR3 is TGTGCCAGCAGCTTCCAGGGTCTTGGGGAGACCCAGTACTTC. V is TRBV11-3 and J is TRBJ2-5; D is perhaps TRBD1 (5 bases). V was clipped by 3 bases and J by 5 bases, with 13 bases between them. The CDR3 extends over 14 amino acids. Germline assignment: CDR1 SGHNT and CDR2 YENEEA.

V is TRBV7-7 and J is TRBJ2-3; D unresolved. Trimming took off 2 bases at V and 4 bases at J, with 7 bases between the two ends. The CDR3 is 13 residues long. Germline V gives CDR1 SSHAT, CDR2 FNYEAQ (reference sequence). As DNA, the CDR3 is TGTGCCAGCAGCTTAATCTATGCAGATACGCAGTATTTT. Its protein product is CASSLIYADTQYF.

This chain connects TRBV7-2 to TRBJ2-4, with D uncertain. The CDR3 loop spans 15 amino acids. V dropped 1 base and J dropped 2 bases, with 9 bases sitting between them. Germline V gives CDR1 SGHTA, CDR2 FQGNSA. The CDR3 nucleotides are TGTGCCAGCAGCTTAGATGCAGACTCCAAAAACATTCAGTACTTC. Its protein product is CASSLDADSKNIQYF.

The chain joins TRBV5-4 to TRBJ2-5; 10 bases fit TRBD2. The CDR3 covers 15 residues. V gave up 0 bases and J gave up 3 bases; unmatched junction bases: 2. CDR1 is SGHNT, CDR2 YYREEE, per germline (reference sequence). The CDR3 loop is CASSLGGLAEETQYF. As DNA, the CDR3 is TGTGCCAGCAGCTTGGGTGGACTAGCGGAAGAGACCCAGTACTTC.

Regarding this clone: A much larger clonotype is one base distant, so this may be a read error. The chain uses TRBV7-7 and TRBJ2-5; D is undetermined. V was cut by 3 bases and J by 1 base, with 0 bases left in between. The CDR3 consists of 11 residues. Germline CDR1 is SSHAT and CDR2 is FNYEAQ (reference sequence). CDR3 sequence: CASSFQETQYF. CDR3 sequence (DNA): TGTGCCAGCAGCTTCCAAGAGACCCAGTACTTC.

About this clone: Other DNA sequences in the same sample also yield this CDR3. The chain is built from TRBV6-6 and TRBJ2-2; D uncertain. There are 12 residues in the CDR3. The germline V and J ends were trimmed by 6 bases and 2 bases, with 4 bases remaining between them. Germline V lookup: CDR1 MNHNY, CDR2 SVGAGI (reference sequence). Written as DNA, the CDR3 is TGTGCCAGCAGCCAAAACACCGGGGAGCTGTTTTTT. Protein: CASSQNTGELFF.

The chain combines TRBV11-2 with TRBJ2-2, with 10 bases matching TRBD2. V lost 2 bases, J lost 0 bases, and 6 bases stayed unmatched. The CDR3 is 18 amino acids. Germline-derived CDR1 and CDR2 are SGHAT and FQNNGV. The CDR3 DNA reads TGTGCCAGCAGCTTATATCCTAGCGGGAGCGCGAACACCGGGGAGCTGTTTTTT. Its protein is CASSLYPSGSANTGELFF.

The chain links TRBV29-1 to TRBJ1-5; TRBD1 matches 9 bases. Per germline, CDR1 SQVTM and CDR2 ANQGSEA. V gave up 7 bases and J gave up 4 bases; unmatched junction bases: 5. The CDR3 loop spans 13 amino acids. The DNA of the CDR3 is TGCAGCGCTGGGACAGGGCCTAATCAGCCCCAGCATTTT. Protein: CSAGTGPNQPQHF.

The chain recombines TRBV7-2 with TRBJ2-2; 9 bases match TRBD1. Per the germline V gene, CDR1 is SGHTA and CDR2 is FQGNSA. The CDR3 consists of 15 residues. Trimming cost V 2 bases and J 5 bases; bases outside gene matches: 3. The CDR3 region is CASSLTGTGTGELFF. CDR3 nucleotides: TGTGCCAGCAGCTTAACCGGGACAGGGACCGGGGAGCTGTTTTTT.

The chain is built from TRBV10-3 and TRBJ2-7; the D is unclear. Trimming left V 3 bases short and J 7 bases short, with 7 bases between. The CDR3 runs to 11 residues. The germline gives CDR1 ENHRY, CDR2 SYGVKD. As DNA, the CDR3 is TGTGCCATCAGTGAAGCGAGGGAGCAGTACTTC. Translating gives CAISEAREQYF.

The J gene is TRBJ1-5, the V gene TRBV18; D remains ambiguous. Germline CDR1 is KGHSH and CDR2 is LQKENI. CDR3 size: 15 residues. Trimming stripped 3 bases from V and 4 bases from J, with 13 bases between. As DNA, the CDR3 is TGTGCCAGCTCACCTACCATCGGTACTAATCAGCCCCAGCATTTT. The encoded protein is CASSPTIGTNQPQHF.

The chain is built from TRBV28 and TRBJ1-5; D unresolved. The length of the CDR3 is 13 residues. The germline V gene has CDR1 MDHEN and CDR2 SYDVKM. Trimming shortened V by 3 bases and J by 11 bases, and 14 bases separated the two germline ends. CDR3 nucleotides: TGTGCCAGCAGTTTCCAGGTTGTGCGGTCCCAGCATTTT. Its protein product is CASSFQVVRSQHF.